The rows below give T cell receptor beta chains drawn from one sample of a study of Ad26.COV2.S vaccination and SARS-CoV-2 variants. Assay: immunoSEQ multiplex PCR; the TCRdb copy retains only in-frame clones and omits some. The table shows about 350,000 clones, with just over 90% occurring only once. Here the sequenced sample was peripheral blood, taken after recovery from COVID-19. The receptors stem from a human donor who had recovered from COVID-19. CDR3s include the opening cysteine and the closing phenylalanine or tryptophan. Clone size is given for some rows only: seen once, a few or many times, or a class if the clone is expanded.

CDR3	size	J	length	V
CATSRQGGNEKLFF	-	TRBJ1-4	14	TRBV15
CASSPGQGAITEAFF	-	TRBJ1-1	15	TRBV5-6
CASSWGMRQNQPQHF	-	TRBJ1-5	15	TRBV6-6
CASSNSVVAFF	-	TRBJ1-1	11	TRBV6-5
CASSPDRFTEAFF	-	TRBJ1-1	13	TRBV5-4
CASSVGQGSEAFF	-	TRBJ1-1	13	TRBV9
CASSMLAGASANVLTF	-	TRBJ2-6	16	TRBV19
CASSTPGGGAYWSTDTQYF	-	TRBJ2-3	19	TRBV5-1
CASRGRSGVVGTQYF	once	TRBJ2-3	15	TRBV6-5
CASSVAATDSPLHF	many	TRBJ1-6	14	TRBV9
CASSVADSYEQYF	-	TRBJ2-7	13	TRBV9
CASSPQGGSYGYTF	few	TRBJ1-2	14	TRBV5-4
CASSYSSRGSVGADTQYF	-	TRBJ2-3	18	TRBV6-2/TRBV6-3
CASTSGRNTGELFF	once	TRBJ2-2	14	TRBV13
CASSPPGGQETQYF	-	TRBJ2-5	14	TRBV7-9
CASSREGQGDYEQYF	-	TRBJ2-7	15	TRBV7-8
CASSYRAGGAYEKLFF	-	TRBJ1-4	16	TRBV6-5
CASSPPTSYEQYF	-	TRBJ2-7	13	TRBV18
CASAGQGPNTEAFF	once	TRBJ1-1	14	TRBV19
CASSFLASGGSYEQYF	-	TRBJ2-7	16	TRBV7-8
CATSRLRGQGANEQFF	-	TRBJ2-1	16	TRBV15
CASSRGEVPNTGELFF	-	TRBJ2-2	16	TRBV3-1/TRBV3-2
CASRLRTGTGELFF	-	TRBJ2-2	14	TRBV9
CASSSGANTGELFF	-	TRBJ2-2	14	TRBV9
CASSLAGTFTDTQYF	-	TRBJ2-3	15	TRBV6-5
CASSQDAGVNTEAFF	-	TRBJ1-1	15	TRBV3-1/TRBV3-2
CASSPTRSGNTIYF	few	TRBJ1-3	14	TRBV7-3
CASRPWTGNDQETQYF	-	TRBJ2-5	16	TRBV5-1
CASSQTRGGGTDTQYF	-	TRBJ2-3	16	TRBV3-1/TRBV3-2
CASSQAREYEQYF	few	TRBJ2-7	13	TRBV4-3
CASSFRGARYF	-	TRBJ2-3	11	TRBV5-1